This entry is about one T cell receptor (beta chain). Assay: immunoSEQ multiplex PCR; the TCRdb copy retains only in-frame clones and omits some. The data contain about 320,000 clones, about 82% of them singletons. The sample is drawn from a study of Ad26.COV2.S vaccination and SARS-CoV-2 variants. Per the germline V gene, CDR1 is MNHEY and CDR2 is SVGAGI. The CDR3 sequence is 15 residues long. J gave up 4 bases and V 5 bases, and 9 bases lay outside the gene matches. The treatment is: about 20 received Ad26.COV2.S at low or high dose, single or two shots; a few received placebo; per-sample allocation not given. After the first vaccine or placebo injection, samples were drawn on day 63.

The V call is TRBV6-5, the J call TRBJ2-3; 7 positions agree with TRBD1. The sample in question was peripheral blood, obtained in a trial of Ad26.COV2.S vaccine versus placebo. This clonotype was obtained from a person aged 18 to 59 who received the Ad26.COV2.S COVID-19 vaccine or a placebo. The CDR3 DNA follows: TGTGCCAGCAGTCCCACCAGGGGGTCCGCAGATACGCAGTATTTT. Its translation is CASSPTRGSADTQYF.